This entry describes one T cell receptor beta chain. Its antigen is unidentified. The repertoire was sequenced with immunoSEQ multiplex PCR; TCRdb's copy has only in-frame clones and lacks some. The sample lists 120,000 or so clones, 80% to 95% occurring once. In germline, CDR1 is GTSNPN, CDR2 SVGIG (reference sequence). Trimming removed 2 bases from V and 5 bases from J; junction bases left unmatched: 11. This CDR3 region has 16 residues. This record comes from a study of T cell responses to AZD1222 COVID-19 vaccine. Study-level results: Two doses of AZD1222 preceded a rise in Spike-specific TCR breadth and depth. A mostly white British donor set with more females was recruited, and clonal diversity was possibly underestimated.

The genes are TRBV30 and TRBJ2-5; the match to TRBD1 covers 10 bases. The clonotype originates from an adult in good health. Sequencing used peripheral blood, obtained on day 0 of AZD1222 vaccination. The CDR3 bases are TGTGCCTGGAGTTTAGCCGGGACAGGGGTAAAGGAGACCCAGTACTTC. Protein product: CAWSLAGTGVKETQYF. Looking up the rest from reference TRBV30 and TRBJ2-5 gives the full variable domain: SQTIHQWPATLVQPVGSPLSLECTVEGTSNPNLYWYRQAAGRGLQLLFYSVGIGQISSEVPQNLSASRPQDRQFILSSKKLLLSDSGFYLCAWSLAGTGVKETQYFGPGTRLLVL.